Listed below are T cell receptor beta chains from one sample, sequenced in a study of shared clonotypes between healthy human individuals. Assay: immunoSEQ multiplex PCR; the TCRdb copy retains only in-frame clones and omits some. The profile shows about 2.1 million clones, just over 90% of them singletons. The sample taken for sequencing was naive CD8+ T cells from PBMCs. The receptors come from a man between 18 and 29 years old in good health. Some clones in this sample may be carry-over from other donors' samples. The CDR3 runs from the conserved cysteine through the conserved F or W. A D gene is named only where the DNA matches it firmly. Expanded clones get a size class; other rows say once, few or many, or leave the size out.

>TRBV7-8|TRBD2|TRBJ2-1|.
TGTGCCAGCAGCATCCAAGCGGGAGGAGCTTACAATGAGCAGTTCTTC
CASSIQAGGAYNEQFF
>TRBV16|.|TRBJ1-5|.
TGTGCCAGCAGCCCGGGACGGAGCAATCAGCCCCAGCATTTT
CASSPGRSNQPQHF
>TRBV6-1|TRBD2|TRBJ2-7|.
TGTGCCAGCAGAGTTAGCGGGAGTTCCTACGAGCAGTACTTC
CASRVSGSSYEQYF
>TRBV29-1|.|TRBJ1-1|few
TGCAGCGTGAGGCGGAGTCCCAATGAAGCTTTCTTT
CSVRRSPNEAFF
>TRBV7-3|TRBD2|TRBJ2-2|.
TGTGCCAGCAGCTTATGGGGACCCGGAGGGCTAGCGGGAACCTCGAACACCGGGGAGCTGTTTTTT
CASSLWGPGGLAGTSNTGELFF
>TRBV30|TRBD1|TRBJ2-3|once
TGTGCCTGGAGTGAAAGGACAGGGGCTATAGGCACAGATACGCAGTATTTT
CAWSERTGAIGTDTQYF
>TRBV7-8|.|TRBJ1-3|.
TGTGCCAGCAGCTTAGGAGTTGCTGGAAACACCATATATTTT
CASSLGVAGNTIYF
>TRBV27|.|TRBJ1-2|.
TGTGCAGTGGGGGGGAACGGCTACACCTTC
CAVGGNGYTF
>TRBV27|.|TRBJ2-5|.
TGTGCCAGCAGTTTTGTGGGAGCTACTTCCCAAGAGACCCAGTACTTC
CASSFVGATSQETQYF
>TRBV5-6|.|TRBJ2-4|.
TGTGCCAGCAGCTTGCCTCCCAAAAACATTCAGTACTTC
CASSLPPKNIQYF
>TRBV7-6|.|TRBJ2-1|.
TGTGCCAGCAGCTTAGGAGGGTGGAGCTCCTACAATGAGCAGTTCTTC
CASSLGGWSSYNEQFF
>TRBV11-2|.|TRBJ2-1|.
TGTGCCAGTGGTTTCGGGACGGGAATTAATGAGCAGTTCTTC
CASGFGTGINEQFF
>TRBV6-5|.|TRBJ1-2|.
TGTGCCAGCAGTCCATCGGGGGTTTATGGCTACACCTTC
CASSPSGVYGYTF
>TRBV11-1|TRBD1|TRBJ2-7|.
TGTGCCAGCAGCTCCTTTCCGGGACAGGGGGCCTACGAGCAGTACTTC
CASSSFPGQGAYEQYF
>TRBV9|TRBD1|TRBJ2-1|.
TGTGCCAGCAGCGTAGAGGGGACAGGGGCTTACAATGAGCAGTTCTTC
CASSVEGTGAYNEQFF
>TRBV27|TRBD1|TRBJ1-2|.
TGTGCCAGCAGTCCGGGGACAGCGACTAACTATGGCTACACCTTC
CASSPGTATNYGYTF
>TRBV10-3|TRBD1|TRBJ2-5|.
TGTGCCATCAAGGACAGGGGCTTGGCCCAGTACTTC
CAIKDRGLAQYF
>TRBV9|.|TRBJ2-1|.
TGTGCCAGCAGCTACGGGGCATTTGGCGGGAATGAGCAGTTCTTC
CASSYGAFGGNEQFF
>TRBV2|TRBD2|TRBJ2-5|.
TGTGCCAGCCCGAGCGGGAGGGAAAAGCAAGAGACCCAGTACTTC
CASPSGREKQETQYF
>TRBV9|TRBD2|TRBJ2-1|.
TGTGCCAGCAGCTCTAGCGGGAGAGTCGATGAGCAGTTCTTC
CASSSSGRVDEQFF
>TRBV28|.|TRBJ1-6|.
TGTGCCAGCAGGAAACAGGGAACCAGCTCCTATAATTCACCCCTCCACTTT
CASRKQGTSSYNSPLHF
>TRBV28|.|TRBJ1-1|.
TGTGCCAGCAGTTGGGCAGATGAAGCTTTCTTT
CASSWADEAFF
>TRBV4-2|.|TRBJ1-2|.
TGTGCCAGCAGCCAACAAGCCCACGCCAATATTAACTATGGCTACACCTTC
CASSQQAHANINYGYTF
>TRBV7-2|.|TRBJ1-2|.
TGTGCCAGCAGCTTAGCGCGGTATAACTATGGCTACACCTTC
CASSLARYNYGYTF
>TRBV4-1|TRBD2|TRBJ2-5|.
TGCGCCAGCACCTCAGGTGGAGGGAGGGCTTACCAAGAGACCCAGTACTTC
CASTSGGGRAYQETQYF